The 18 T cell receptor beta chains below come from one sample, sequenced in a study of beta chain features in type 1 diabetes. General study findings and limits: Type 1 diabetes patients had moderately but significantly shorter TCRB CDR3s in all four CD4+ subsets.

Since all of the isolated RNA was reverse transcribed, expressed TCRB transcripts were what got sequenced. Produced via immunoSEQ multiplex PCR; TCRdb's table is partial and in-frame only. The profile covers 150,000 or so clones, with 6.5% to 10% appearing a single time and about 0.5% taken by the ten largest. Which antigens these TCRs recognize remains unknown. Sequenced: central memory CD4+ T cells from blood. These receptors all stem from a woman aged 18-29 years with type 1 diabetes.

The chain recombines TRBV6-5 with TRBJ1-1; TRBD1 matches 7 bases. Germline values: CDR1 MNHEY, CDR2 SVGAGI. Trimming took 8 bases from V and 3 from J; bases not matched to a gene: 6. The length of the CDR3 is 13 residues. The CDR3 reads CASVEQGHTEAFF. The CDR3 DNA reads as TGTGCCAGCGTTGAACAGGGGCACACTGAAGCTTTCTTT.

This clone was counted ten times or more. The rearrangement links TRBV10-3 to TRBJ1-5; possible D gene TRBD1, 5 bases. V was pared by 2 bases and J by 7 bases, with 9 bases between. Per the germline V gene, CDR1 is ENHRY and CDR2 is SYGVKD. CDR3 length equals 13 residues. The CDR3 region is CAISEAGGQPQHF. In DNA, the CDR3 is TGTGCCATCAGTGAGGCGGGGGGGCAGCCCCAGCATTTT.

The chain carries TRBV5-1 and TRBJ2-7, with a weak D call TRBD2 (5 bases). The V gene's germline CDR1 is SGHRS and CDR2 YFSETQ. With 2 bases removed from V and 3 bases from J, the gap between germline ends came to 12 bases. The CDR3 spans 14 residues. The CDR3, as DNA: TGCGCCAGCAGCTTTAGCGACATAAACTACGAGCAGTACTTC. This sequence encodes CASSFSDINYEQYF. Based on the CDR3 plus reference TRBV5-1 and TRBJ2-7, the full variable domain is KAGVTQTPRYLIKTRGQQVTLSCSPISGHRSVSWYQQTPGQGLQFLFEYFSETQRNKGNFPGRFSGRQFSNSRSEMNVSTLELGDSALYLCASSFSDINYEQYFGPGTRLTVT.

This clone was recorded a few times. The genes are TRBV7-3 and TRBJ2-7, with 9 nucleotides matching TRBD1. The junction had 2 bases not matched to a gene; V was cut back by 5 bases and J by 3 bases. This CDR3 is 13 amino acids long. Germline loops: CDR1 SGHTA, CDR2 FQGTGA. The CDR3 region has the DNA TGTGCCAGCAGCATGGACAGGGGCTACGAGCAGTACTTC. Protein sequence: CASSMDRGYEQYF.

The sample holds a few counts of this clone. This rearrangement joins TRBV30 to TRBJ2-7; possibly TRBD2 for D (5 bases). Trimming took off 8 bases at V and 0 bases at J, with 14 bases between the two ends. This CDR3 has 13 amino acids. Germline lookup yields CDR1 GTSNPN and CDR2 SVGIG (reference sequence). The CDR3 coding sequence is TGTGCCCTGGAGGAGTCAGACTCCTACGAGCAGTACTTC. The encoded protein is CALEESDSYEQYF.

The chain has TRBV5-4 and TRBJ1-1; D is ambiguous. The ends were cut back, 1 base at V and 1 base at J, with 8 bases in the middle. In germline, CDR1 is SGHNT, CDR2 YYREEE (reference sequence). CDR3 length: 14 residues. Written as DNA, the CDR3 is TGTGCCAGCAGCTTGATGATACAGAACACTGAAGCTTTCTTT. Protein: CASSLMIQNTEAFF. The variable domain in full, with the rest retrieved from reference TRBV5-4 and TRBJ1-1, is ETGVTQSPTHLIKTRGQQVTLRCSSQSGHNTVSWYQQALGQGPQFIFQYYREEENGRGNFPPRFSGLQFPNYSSELNVNALELDDSALYLCASSLMIQNTEAFFGQGTRLTVV.

This clone has more than one count but fewer than ten. This chain connects TRBV9 to TRBJ2-3; a weak D match, TRBD1 (5 bases). This CDR3 has 16 amino acids. The germline V gene has CDR1 SGDLS and CDR2 YYNGEE. V lost 2 bases and J lost 2, with 15 bases in between. The CDR3 nucleotides are TGTGCCAGCAGCGTCGACCTTTTCAGGGACACAGATACGCAGTATTTT. Encoded protein: CASSVDLFRDTDTQYF.

This clone occurred a few times. The genes are TRBV19 and TRBJ1-6; D uncertain. Trimming stripped 7 bases from V and 6 bases from J, with 10 bases between. The CDR3 is made up of 13 amino acids. Per germline, CDR1 LNHDA and CDR2 SQIVND (reference sequence). The DNA for the CDR3 is TGTGCCAGTACAGAGGCCATTAATTCACCCCTCCACTTT. Its translation: CASTEAINSPLHF.

This clone was counted between two and nine times. The CDR3 loop is CASSEAMGGKETQYF. The CDR3 DNA reads as TGTGCCAGCAGTGAAGCGATGGGAGGAAAAGAGACCCAGTACTTC. This rearrangement joins TRBV6-1 to TRBJ2-5, with D possibly being TRBD2 (6 bases). CDR1 and CDR2 from the germline V gene are MNHNS and SASEGT. V shed 0 bases and J shed 3 bases, with 11 bases lying between them. This CDR3 is built from 15 residues.

This clone has a handful of counts. The rearrangement uses TRBV19 and TRBJ2-7, with 12 bases aligning to TRBD2. Germline CDR1 reads LNHDA; CDR2 reads SQIVND (reference sequence). V dropped 5 bases and J dropped 1; count of bases not matched to a gene: 6. The CDR3 extends over 16 amino acids. CDR3 residues: CASSQTSGGPSYEQYF. The DNA of the CDR3 is TGTGCCAGTAGTCAAACTAGCGGGGGGCCATCCTACGAGCAGTACTTC.

The chain joins TRBV10-3 to TRBJ2-2; the match to TRBD2 covers 8 bases. CDR1 is ENHRY, CDR2 SYGVKD, per germline. The junction had 9 bases not matched to a gene; V was cut back by 0 bases and J by 9 bases. The length of the CDR3 is 16 residues. The DNA of the CDR3 is TGTGCCATCAGTGAGTCTGGCGGCAGCGGGAGCCGGGAGCTGTTTTTT. Translated, it gives CAISESGGSGSRELFF.

Turning to this clone: Mismatch with germline at one junction end may stem from a read error. The rearrangement uses TRBV25-1 and TRBJ1-1, with 7 bases matching TRBD1. The length of the CDR3 is 13 residues. The germline CDR1 and CDR2 sequences are MGHDK and SYGVNS. The CDR3 sequence: CACRGGLNTEAFF. For the CDR3, the DNA is TGTGCCTGCAGGGGGGGATTGAACACTGAAGCTTTCTTT.

The chain uses TRBV25-1 and TRBJ2-1; 15 bases match TRBD2. Germline V gene data show CDR1 as MGHDK and CDR2 as SYGVNS. V lost 4 bases, J lost 7 bases, and 5 bases stayed unmatched. The CDR3 is 16 residues long. The CDR3 sequence: CASSGAGLAGGNEQFF. The CDR3 coding sequence is TGTGCCAGCAGTGGCGCGGGACTAGCGGGAGGAAATGAGCAGTTCTTC.

This clone turned up a few times. The chain is built from TRBV10-2 and TRBJ2-2; 13 positions agree with TRBD2. The CDR3 extends over 18 amino acids. Unmatched junction bases numbered 8, after V lost 7 bases and J lost 0 bases. Germline CDR1 and CDR2: WSHSY and SAAADI. Written as DNA, the CDR3 is TGCGCCAGCAACGGACTAGCGGGGGTGTCCGCGAACACCGGGGAGCTGTTTTTT. Protein sequence: CASNGLAGVSANTGELFF.

There are a few counts of this clone. The genes are TRBV27 and TRBJ1-2, with 11 bases identical to TRBD1. V lost 5 bases, J lost 7 bases, and 6 bases stayed unmatched. CDR1 MNHEY and CDR2 SMNVEV come from the germline V gene (reference sequence). CDR3 length: 14 amino acids. The CDR3 loop reads CASSPRTGGVGYTF. CDR3 in DNA: TGTGCCAGCAGTCCCCGGACAGGGGGCGTTGGCTACACCTTC.

V gene TRBV11-3 combines with J gene TRBJ1-1, with D perhaps matching TRBD1 (6 bases). Trimming removed 5 bases from V and 7 bases from J, with 17 bases in between. The germline gives CDR1 SGHNT, CDR2 YENEEA. The length of the CDR3 is 14 residues. The CDR3 sequence is CASSHPTGGLEAFF. DNA for the CDR3: TGTGCCAGCAGCCACCCGACAGGCGGGCTTGAAGCTTTCTTT.

J is TRBJ2-7 and V is TRBV2; D may be TRBD1 (5 bases). Looked up from germline, CDR1 is SNHLY and CDR2 is FYNNEI. This CDR3 has 12 amino acids. Trimming removed 6 bases at V and 7 bases at J, with 13 bases between. CDR3 coding DNA: TGTGCCAGCAGACAGGTTCACTCAGAGCAGTACTTC. Translated, it gives CASRQVHSEQYF.

This clone was detected a few times. Additional DNA sequences in this sample encode the identical CDR3. This chain connects TRBV18 to TRBJ1-6, with a weak D call TRBD1 (6 bases). The CDR3 runs to 14 residues. The V and J ends lost 3 bases and 7 bases respectively, with 10 bases between them. In germline, CDR1 is KGHSH, CDR2 LQKENI. This CDR3 reads CASSPGQGNSPLHF. The CDR3 DNA follows: TGTGCCAGCTCACCTGGTCAGGGGAATTCACCCCTCCACTTT.